The T cell receptor (beta chain) described here comes from a study of shared clonotypes between healthy human individuals. Using immunoSEQ multiplex PCR, the repertoire was profiled, and TCRdb retains in-frame clones only, with some absent. This table has around 980,000 clones, 70% to 80% appearing once. The CDR3 sequence is 17 residues long. Germline-derived CDR1 and CDR2 are SGHNT and YYREEE (reference sequence). V lost 2 bases and J lost 0, with 12 bases in between. The study enrolled healthy HIV-negative adults without recent acute infections or vaccinations as donors. The rearrangement links TRBV5-4 to TRBJ2-6; D is perhaps TRBD1 or TRBD2 (6 bases each). The sample comprised memory CD4+ T cells from PBMCs. Indicated subset: CD45RA-negative fraction. The TCR sequence derives from a man aged 18 to 29 in good health. Some clones in this sample may be carry-over from other donors' samples. The DNA of the CDR3 is TGTGCCAGCAGCTTTGGGGGGCGAAGCTCTGGGGCCAACGTCCTGACTTTC. It codes for CASSFGGRSSGANVLTF.